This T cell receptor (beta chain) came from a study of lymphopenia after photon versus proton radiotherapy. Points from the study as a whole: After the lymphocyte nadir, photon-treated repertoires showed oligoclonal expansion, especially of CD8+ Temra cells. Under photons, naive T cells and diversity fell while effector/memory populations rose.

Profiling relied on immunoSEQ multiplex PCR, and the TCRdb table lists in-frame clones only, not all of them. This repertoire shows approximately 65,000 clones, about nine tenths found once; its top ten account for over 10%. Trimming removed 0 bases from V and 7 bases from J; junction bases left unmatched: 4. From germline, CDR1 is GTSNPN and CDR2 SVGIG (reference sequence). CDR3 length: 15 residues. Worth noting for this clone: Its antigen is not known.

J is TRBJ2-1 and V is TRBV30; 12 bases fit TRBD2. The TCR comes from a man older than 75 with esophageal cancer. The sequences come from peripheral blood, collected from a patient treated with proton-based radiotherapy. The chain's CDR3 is CAWSVGLAGGNEQFF. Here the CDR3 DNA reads TGTGCCTGGAGTGTAGGGCTAGCGGGGGGGAATGAGCAGTTCTTC.